This T cell receptor (beta chain) appears in the sequencing data of a study of cytomegalovirus exposure and HLA in healthy donors. In the study overall: The Caucasian-associated ancestry cluster held more than 80% of around 380 genotyped donors. Broader study findings: Analysis performed later showed TCR beta chains linked to HLA being more clonally expanded than equally common others.

The CDR3 covers 16 residues. Trimming took off 0 bases at V and 4 bases at J, with 14 bases between the two ends. Germline assignment: CDR1 SGHRS and CDR2 YFSETQ. A multiplex PCR was run with 60 Vbeta primers and 13 Jbeta primers. Measured with immunoSEQ multiplex PCR; TCRdb has only the in-frame clones, and not every one. The sample comprises roughly 130,000 clones, 73% of which are singletons, and roughly 1.3% rests with the top ten. In this sample, this clone turned up a few times. As yet, its antigen is unknown. The same CDR3 also results from other DNA sequences found in this sample. The chain has TRBV5-1 and TRBJ2-1; the D gene is possibly TRBD2 (5 bases). This clonotype originated in a woman between 40 and 50 years old in good health and CMV-seronegative. Sequencing was carried out using PBMCs. CDR3 nucleotides: TGCGCCAGCAGCTTGGGAGGCCTTGGGGAGTACAATGAGCAGTTCTTC. Translating gives CASSLGGLGEYNEQFF.